The rows below give T cell receptor beta chains drawn from one sample of a study of T cell responses to AZD1222 COVID-19 vaccine. Sequencing was performed with immunoSEQ multiplex PCR; in TCRdb, only in-frame clones are kept and a portion is missing. The table includes 110,000 or so clones, approximately 86% detected once. Sample: peripheral blood, taken on day 0 of MenACWY control vaccination. These TCRs come from an adult in good health. CDR3s include the opening cysteine and the closing phenylalanine or tryptophan.

CASSFSGGAGDTQYF	TRBV7-2	TRBJ2-3
CASSLGRGARDYGYTF	TRBV7-6	TRBJ1-2
CSAGTVNTEAFF	TRBV29-1	TRBJ1-1
CASSSGLAGVREQFF	TRBV6-5	TRBJ2-1
CASSTGTSVDNEQFF	TRBV2	TRBJ2-1
CASRLNEKLFF	TRBV28	TRBJ1-4
CASSPSGGLGEQYF	TRBV18	TRBJ2-7
CASSSQGQTFNEQFF	TRBV7-9	TRBJ2-1
CASSFAHRDIQYF	TRBV12-3/TRBV12-4	TRBJ2-4
CASSVGTGVQPQHF	TRBV2	TRBJ1-5
CASSLDPGLQPQHF	TRBV7-2	TRBJ1-5
CASSIGRGTGIRRDYGYTF	TRBV19	TRBJ1-2
CASSVQYPGNTIYF	TRBV7-2	TRBJ1-3
CASSLSSSWQGGSEAFF	TRBV5-1	TRBJ1-1
CASSLFRGGGEQYF	TRBV27	TRBJ2-7
CASSPDRWQDSNQPQHF	TRBV27	TRBJ1-5
CATSDVDSFNQPQHF	TRBV24-1	TRBJ1-5
CASSPIATKTGSFYTF	TRBV7-9	TRBJ1-2
CASSLSKGLVNTGELFF	TRBV27	TRBJ2-2
CASSLASTETQYF	TRBV5-5	TRBJ2-5
CASSLGGTSGRKGDTQYF	TRBV5-4	TRBJ2-3
CASSLASGDRVDGYTF	TRBV5-1	TRBJ1-2
CATSPLFF	TRBV24-1	TRBJ1-4
CASSLRDDGSYTF	TRBV19	TRBJ1-2
CASSPRRSDGEKLFF	TRBV18	TRBJ1-4
CASSPRGEAFF	TRBV12-3/TRBV12-4	TRBJ1-1
CASSLEWSTGELFF	TRBV7-2	TRBJ2-2
CASSEPEETQYF	TRBV2	TRBJ2-5
CASSLTAGNQPQHF	TRBV7-3	TRBJ1-5
CASSLFLGENSGNTIYF	TRBV5-1	TRBJ1-3
CASSVGTGGSFAYEQYF	TRBV9	TRBJ2-7
CSAEVTGSTGELFF	TRBV29-1	TRBJ2-2
CASSFSNYEQYF	TRBV6-2/TRBV6-3	TRBJ2-7
CASSLGLDTQGNTEAFF	TRBV7-9	TRBJ1-1
CASSSAKGTWGTDTQYF	TRBV5-5	TRBJ2-3
CASSPPGQTYEQYF	TRBV28	TRBJ2-7
CASSLGQEQYF	TRBV5-4	TRBJ2-7
CASSVVSSGEQFF	TRBV9	TRBJ2-1
CASSLPIAATKQSTDTQYF	TRBV7-9	TRBJ2-3
CASSRGQQNYGYTF	TRBV5-1	TRBJ1-2
CASSWKGTGNTIYF	TRBV7-2	TRBJ1-3
CASSLGEVGTQYF	TRBV7-9	TRBJ2-3